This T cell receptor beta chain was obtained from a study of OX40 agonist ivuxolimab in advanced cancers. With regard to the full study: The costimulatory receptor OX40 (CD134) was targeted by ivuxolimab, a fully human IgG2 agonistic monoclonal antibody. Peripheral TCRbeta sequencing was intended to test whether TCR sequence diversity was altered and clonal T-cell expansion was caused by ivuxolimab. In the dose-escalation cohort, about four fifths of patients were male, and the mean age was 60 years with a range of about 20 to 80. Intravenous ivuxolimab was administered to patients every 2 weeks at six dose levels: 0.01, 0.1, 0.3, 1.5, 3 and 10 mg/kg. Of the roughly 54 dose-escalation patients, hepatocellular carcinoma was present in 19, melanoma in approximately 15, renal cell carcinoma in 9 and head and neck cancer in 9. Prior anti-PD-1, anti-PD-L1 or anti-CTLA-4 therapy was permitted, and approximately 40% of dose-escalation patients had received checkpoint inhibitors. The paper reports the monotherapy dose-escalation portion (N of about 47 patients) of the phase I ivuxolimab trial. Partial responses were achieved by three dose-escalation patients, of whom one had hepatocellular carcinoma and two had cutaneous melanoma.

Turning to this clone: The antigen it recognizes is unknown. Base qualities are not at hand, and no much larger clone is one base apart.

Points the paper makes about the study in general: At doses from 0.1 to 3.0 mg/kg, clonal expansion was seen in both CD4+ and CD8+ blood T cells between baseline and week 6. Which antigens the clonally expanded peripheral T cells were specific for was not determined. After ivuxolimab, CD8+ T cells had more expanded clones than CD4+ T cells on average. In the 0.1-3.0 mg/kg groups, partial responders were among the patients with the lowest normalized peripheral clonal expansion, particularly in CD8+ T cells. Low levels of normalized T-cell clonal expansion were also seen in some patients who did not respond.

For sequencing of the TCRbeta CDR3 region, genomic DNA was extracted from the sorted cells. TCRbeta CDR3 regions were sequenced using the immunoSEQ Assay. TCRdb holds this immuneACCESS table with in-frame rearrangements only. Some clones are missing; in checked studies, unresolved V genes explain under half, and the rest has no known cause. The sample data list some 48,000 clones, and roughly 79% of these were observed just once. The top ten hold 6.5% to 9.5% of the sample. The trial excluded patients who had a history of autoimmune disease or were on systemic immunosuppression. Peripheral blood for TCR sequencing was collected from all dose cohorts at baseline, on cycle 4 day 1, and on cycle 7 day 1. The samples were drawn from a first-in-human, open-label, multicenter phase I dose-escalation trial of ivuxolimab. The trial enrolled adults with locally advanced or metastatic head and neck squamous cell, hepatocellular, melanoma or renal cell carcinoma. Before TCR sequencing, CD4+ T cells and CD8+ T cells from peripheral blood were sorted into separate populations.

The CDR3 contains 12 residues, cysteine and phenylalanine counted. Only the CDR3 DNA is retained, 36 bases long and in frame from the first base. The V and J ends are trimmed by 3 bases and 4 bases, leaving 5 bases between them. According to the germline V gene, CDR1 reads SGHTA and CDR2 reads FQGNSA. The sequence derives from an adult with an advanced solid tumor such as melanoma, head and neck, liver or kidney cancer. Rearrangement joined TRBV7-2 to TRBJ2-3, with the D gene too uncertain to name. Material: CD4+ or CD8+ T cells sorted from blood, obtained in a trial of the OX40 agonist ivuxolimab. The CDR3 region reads CASSFYSDTQYF. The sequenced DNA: TGTGCCAGCAGCTTCTATTCAGATACGCAGTATTTT. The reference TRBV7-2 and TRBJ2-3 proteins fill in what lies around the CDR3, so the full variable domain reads GAGVSQSPSNKVTEKGKDVELRCDPISGHTALYWYRQSLGQGLEFLIYFQGNSAPDKSGLPSDRFSAERTGGSVSTLTIQRTQQEDSAVYLCASSFYSDTQYFGPGTRLTVL.